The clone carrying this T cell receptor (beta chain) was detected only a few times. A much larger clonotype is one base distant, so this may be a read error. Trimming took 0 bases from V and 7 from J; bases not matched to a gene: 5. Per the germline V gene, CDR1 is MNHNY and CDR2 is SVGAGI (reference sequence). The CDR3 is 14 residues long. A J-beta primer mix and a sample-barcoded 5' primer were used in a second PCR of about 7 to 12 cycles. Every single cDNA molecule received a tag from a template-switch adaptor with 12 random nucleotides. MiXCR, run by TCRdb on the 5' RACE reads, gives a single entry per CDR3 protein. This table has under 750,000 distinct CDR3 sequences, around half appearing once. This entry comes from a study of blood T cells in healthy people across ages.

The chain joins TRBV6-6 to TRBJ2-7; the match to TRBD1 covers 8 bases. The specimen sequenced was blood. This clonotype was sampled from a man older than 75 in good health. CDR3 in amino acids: CASSYSTGDNEQYF. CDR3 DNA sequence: TGTGCCAGCAGTTACTCGACAGGGGATAATGAGCAGTACTTC.